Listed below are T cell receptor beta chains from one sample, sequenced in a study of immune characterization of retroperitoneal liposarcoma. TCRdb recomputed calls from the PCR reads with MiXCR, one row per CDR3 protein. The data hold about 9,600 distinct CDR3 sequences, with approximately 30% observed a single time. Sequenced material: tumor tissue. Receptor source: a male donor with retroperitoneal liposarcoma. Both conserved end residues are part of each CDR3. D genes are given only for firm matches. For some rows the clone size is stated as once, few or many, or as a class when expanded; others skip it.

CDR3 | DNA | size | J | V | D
CASGLKIYNEQFF | TGTGCTAGTGGTTTGAAGATCTACAATGAGCAGTTCTTC | . | TRBJ2-1 | TRBV12-5 | .
CASKLSIQGGEQFF | TGTGCCAGCAAACTTTCGATACAGGGAGGTGAGCAGTTCTTC | medium-sized | TRBJ2-1 | TRBV7-6 | .
CASSYLSISSYNEQYF | TGTGCCAGCAGTTACCTCAGCATAAGCTCCTACAATGAGCAGTACTTC | many | TRBJ2-7 | TRBV6-6 | .
CASSVTGDFYEQYF | TGTGCCAGCAGCGTCACAGGGGATTTCTACGAGCAGTACTTC | medium-sized | TRBJ2-7 | TRBV7-8 | TRBD1
CASSLGREKLFF | TGTGCCAGCAGCTTAGGGCGGGAAAAACTGTTTTTT | many | TRBJ1-4 | TRBV7-2 | .
CATSEVGGGEQFF | TGTGCCACCAGTGAAGTCGGTGGGGGCGAGCAGTTCTTC | many | TRBJ2-1 | TRBV24-1 | .
CASRAQGALYEQFF | TGTGCCAGCAGAGCACAGGGCGCCCTATACGAGCAGTTCTTC | few | TRBJ2-1 | TRBV10-3 | .
CASSSRGSYEQYF | TGTGCCAGCAGTTCCCGGGGATCCTACGAGCAGTACTTC | . | TRBJ2-7 | TRBV12-3/TRBV12-4 | .
CASKPEANEQYF | TGTGCCAGCAAGCCGGAGGCTAATGAGCAGTACTTC | few | TRBJ2-4 | TRBV12-3/TRBV12-4 | .
CASVITGGISYNEQFF | TGTGCCAGCGTAATAACAGGGGGTATCTCCTACAATGAGCAGTTCTTC | medium-sized | TRBJ2-1 | TRBV27 | TRBD1
CASSPWTISYEQYF | TGTGCCAGCAGCCCCTGGACCATTTCCTACGAGCAGTACTTC | medium-sized | TRBJ2-7 | TRBV7-2 | .
CASSDNYGYTF | TGTGCCAGCAGTGACAACTATGGCTACACCTTC | . | TRBJ1-2 | TRBV10-1 | .
CASSPDPDQETQYF | TGTGCCAGCAGCCCGGACCCTGATCAAGAGACCCAGTATTTT | . | TRBJ2-3 | TRBV6-1 | .
CASSSRRGEDSYEQYF | TGTGCCAGCAGTTCCCGTAGGGGGGAGGACTCCTACGAGCAGTACTTC | medium-sized | TRBJ2-7 | TRBV6-1 | .
CASSSPGETQFF | TGTGCCAGCAGCTCGCCGGGAGAGACCCAGTTCTTC | few | TRBJ2-1 | TRBV7-6 | .
CASSYGLGETQYF | TGTGCCAGCAGCTACGGACTCGGGGAGACCCAGTACTTC | . | TRBJ2-5 | TRBV11-2 | .
CVLEGGGNTIYF | TGTGTCCTCGAAGGTGGCGGAAACACCATATATTTT | few | TRBJ1-3 | TRBV6-1 | .
CASSLDTGRFNEQFF | TGTGCCAGCAGCTTAGATACAGGGAGGTTCAATGAGCAGTTCTTC | many | TRBJ2-1 | TRBV7-2 | .
CATGGTGGSYEQYF | TGTGCCACCGGGGGGACGGGGGGCTCCTACGAGCAGTACTTC | few | TRBJ2-7 | TRBV6-1 | TRBD2
CASSQVLGYQRGAETQFF | TGCGCCAGCAGCCAAGTCTTGGGCTATCAGCGGGGAGCGGAGACCCAGTTCTTC | . | TRBJ2-1 | TRBV4-1 | TRBD2
CASSTPLGSGNTIYF | TGTGCCAGCAGTACCCCGCTCGGCTCTGGAAACACCATATATTTT | . | TRBJ1-3 | TRBV6-5 | .
CAISEFGRDGTDTQYF | TGTGCCATCAGTGAGTTCGGGAGGGATGGGACAGATACGCAGTATTTT | few | TRBJ2-3 | TRBV10-3 | TRBD2